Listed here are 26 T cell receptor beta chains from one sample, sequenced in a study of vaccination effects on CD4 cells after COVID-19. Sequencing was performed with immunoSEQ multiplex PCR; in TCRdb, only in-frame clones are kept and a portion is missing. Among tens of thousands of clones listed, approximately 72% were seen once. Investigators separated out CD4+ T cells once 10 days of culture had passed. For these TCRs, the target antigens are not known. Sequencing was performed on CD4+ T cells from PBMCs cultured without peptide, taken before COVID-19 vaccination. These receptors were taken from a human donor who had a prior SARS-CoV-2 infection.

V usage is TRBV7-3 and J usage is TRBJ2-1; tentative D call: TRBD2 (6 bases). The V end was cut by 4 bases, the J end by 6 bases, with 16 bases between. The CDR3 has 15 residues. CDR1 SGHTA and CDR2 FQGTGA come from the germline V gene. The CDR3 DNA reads TGTGCCAGCAGCTCATCGGCGGGGTTCGGCAATGAGCAGTTCTTC. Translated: CASSSSAGFGNEQFF.

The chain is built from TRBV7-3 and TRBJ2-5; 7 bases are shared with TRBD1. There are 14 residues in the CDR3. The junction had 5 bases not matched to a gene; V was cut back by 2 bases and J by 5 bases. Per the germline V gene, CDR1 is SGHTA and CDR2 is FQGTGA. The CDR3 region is CASSLWGRGETQYF. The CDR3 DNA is TGTGCCAGCAGCTTATGGGGCAGGGGGGAGACCCAGTACTTC.

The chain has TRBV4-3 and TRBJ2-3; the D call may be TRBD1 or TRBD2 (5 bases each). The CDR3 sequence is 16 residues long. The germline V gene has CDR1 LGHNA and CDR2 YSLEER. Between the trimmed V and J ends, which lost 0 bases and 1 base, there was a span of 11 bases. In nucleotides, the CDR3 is TGCGCCAGCAGCCAAGAATGGGGGAGCGGCACAGATACGCAGTATTTT. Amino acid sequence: CASSQEWGSGTDTQYF.

The CDR3 DNA is TGTGCCAGCAGCGCAATGGGTTCCGGCGAGCAGTACTTC. Its translation is CASSAMGSGEQYF. The chain joins TRBV9 to TRBJ2-7; D is unresolved. The CDR3 has 13 residues. CDR1 SGDLS and CDR2 YYNGEE come from the germline V gene. The V end was cut by 3 bases, the J end by 6 bases, with 13 bases between.

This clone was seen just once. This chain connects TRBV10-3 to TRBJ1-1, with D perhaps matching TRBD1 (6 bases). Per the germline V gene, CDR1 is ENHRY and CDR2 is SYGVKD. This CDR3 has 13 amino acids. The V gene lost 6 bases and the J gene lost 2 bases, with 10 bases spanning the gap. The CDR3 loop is CAIRQDRNTEAFF. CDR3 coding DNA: TGTGCCATCAGACAGGACAGAAACACTGAAGCTTTCTTT.

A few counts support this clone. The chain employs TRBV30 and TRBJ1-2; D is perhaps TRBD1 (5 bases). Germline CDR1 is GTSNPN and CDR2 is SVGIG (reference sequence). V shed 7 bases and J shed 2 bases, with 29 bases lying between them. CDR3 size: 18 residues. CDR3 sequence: CAFDVDTSSGTLNYGYTF. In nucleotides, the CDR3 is TGTGCCTTTGACGTCGACACATCATCGGGGACTCTAAACTATGGCTACACCTTC.

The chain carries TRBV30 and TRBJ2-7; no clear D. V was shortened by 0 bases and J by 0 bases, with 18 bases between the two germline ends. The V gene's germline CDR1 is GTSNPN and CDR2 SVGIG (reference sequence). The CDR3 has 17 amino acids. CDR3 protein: CAWSVRGLGRSSYEQYF. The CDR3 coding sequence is TGTGCCTGGAGTGTAAGAGGCTTGGGCAGAAGCTCCTACGAGCAGTACTTC.

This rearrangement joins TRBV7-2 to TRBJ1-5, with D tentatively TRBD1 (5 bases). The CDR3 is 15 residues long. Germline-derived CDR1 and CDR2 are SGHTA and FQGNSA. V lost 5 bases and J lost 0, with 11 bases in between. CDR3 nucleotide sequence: TGTGCCAGCAGCCGGCAGGGAAATAGCAATCAGCCCCAGCATTTT. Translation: CASSRQGNSNQPQHF.

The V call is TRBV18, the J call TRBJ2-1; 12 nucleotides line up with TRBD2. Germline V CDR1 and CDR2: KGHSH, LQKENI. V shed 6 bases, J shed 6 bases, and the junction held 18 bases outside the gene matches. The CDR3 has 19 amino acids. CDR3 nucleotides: TGTGCCAGCTCCCCAGGCGGTAGGAGACTAGCGGGAGCATCCAATGAGCAGTTCTTC. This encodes CASSPGGRRLAGASNEQFF.

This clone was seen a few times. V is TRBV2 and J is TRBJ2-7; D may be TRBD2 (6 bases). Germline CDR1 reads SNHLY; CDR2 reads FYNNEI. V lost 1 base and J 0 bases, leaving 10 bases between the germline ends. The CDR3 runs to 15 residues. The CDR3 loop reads CASSEEGGLSYEQYF. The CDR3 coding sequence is TGTGCCAGCAGTGAAGAGGGAGGCCTCTCCTACGAGCAGTACTTC.

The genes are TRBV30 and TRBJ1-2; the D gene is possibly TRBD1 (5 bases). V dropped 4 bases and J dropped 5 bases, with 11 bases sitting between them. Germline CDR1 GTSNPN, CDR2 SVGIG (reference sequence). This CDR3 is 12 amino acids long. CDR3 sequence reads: CAWTNTGYGYTF. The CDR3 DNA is TGTGCCTGGACTAATACAGGATATGGCTACACCTTC.

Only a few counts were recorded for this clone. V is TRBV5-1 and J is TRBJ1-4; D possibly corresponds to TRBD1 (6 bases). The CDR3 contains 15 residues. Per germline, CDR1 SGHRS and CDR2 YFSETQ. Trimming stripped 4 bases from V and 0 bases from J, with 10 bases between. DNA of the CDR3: TGCGCCAGCAGCACGGACAGTGCAACTAATGAAAAACTGTTTTTT. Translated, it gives CASSTDSATNEKLFF.

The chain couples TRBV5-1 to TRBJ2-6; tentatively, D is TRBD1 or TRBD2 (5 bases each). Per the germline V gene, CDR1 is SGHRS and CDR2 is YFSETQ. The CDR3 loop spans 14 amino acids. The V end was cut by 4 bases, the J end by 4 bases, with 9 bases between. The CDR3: CASSGTLGANVLTF. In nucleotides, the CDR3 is TGCGCCAGCAGCGGGACCCTGGGGGCCAACGTCCTGACTTTC.

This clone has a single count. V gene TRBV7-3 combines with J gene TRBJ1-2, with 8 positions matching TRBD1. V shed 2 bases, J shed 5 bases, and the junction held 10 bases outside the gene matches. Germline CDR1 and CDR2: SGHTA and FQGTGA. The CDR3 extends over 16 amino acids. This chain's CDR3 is CASSLVSGGKGYGYTF. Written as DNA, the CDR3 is TGTGCCAGCAGCTTAGTTTCAGGGGGCAAGGGGTATGGCTACACCTTC.

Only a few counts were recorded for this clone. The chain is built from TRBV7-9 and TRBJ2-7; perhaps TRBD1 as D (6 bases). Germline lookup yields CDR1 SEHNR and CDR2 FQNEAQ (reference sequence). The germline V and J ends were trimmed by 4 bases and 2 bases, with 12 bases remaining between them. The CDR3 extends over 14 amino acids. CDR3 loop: CASSSWGRAYEQYF. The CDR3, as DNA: TGTGCCAGCAGCTCCTGGGGGCGGGCCTACGAGCAGTACTTC. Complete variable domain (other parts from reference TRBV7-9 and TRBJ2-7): DTGVSQNPRHKITKRGQNVTFRCDPISEHNRLYWYRQTLGQGPEFLTYFQNEAQLEKSRLLSDRFSAERPKGSFSTLEIQRTEQGDSAMYLCASSSWGRAYEQYFGPGTRLTVT.

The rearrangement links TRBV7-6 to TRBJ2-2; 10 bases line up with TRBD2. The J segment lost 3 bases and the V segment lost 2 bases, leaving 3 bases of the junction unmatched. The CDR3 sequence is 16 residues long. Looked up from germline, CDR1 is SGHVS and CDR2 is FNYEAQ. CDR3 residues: CASSLLAGDDTGELFF. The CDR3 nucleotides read TGTGCCAGCAGCTTACTAGCGGGAGATGACACCGGGGAGCTGTTTTTT. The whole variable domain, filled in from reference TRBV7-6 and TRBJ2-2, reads GAGVSQSPRYKVTKRGQDVALRCDPISGHVSLYWYRQALGQGPEFLTYFNYEAQQDKSGLPNDRFSAERPEGSISTLTIQRTEQRDSAMYRCASSLLAGDDTGELFFGEGSRLTVL.

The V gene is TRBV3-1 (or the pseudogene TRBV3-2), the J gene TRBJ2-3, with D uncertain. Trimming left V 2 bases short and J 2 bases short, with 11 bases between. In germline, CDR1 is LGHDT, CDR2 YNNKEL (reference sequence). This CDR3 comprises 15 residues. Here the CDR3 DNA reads TGTGCCAGCAGCCAATTTGGGTCGGACACAGATACGCAGTATTTT. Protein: CASSQFGSDTDTQYF.

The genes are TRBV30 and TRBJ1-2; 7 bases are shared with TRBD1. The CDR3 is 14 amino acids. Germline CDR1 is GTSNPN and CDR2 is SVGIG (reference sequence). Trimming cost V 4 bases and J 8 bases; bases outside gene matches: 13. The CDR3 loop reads CAWTPTGRRSGYTF. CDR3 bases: TGTGCCTGGACCCCGACAGGGAGGAGGAGCGGCTACACCTTC.

The CDR3 sequence is CASSGNPNTGELFF. As DNA, the CDR3 is TGTGCCAGCAGCGGGAATCCCAACACCGGGGAGCTGTTTTTT. This chain joins TRBV9 and TRBJ2-2; D unresolved. The CDR3 spans 14 residues. Deletions cut 3 bases from V and 2 bases from J, with 8 bases between. Germline assignment: CDR1 SGDLS and CDR2 YYNGEE.

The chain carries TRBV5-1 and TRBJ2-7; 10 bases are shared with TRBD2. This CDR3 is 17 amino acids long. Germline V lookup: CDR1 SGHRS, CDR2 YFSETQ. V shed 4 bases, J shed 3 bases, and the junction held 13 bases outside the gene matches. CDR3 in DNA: TGCGCCAGCAGCCGTCTTAGCGGGGGGCGTGAGAACTACGAGCAGTACTTC. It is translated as CASSRLSGGRENYEQYF.

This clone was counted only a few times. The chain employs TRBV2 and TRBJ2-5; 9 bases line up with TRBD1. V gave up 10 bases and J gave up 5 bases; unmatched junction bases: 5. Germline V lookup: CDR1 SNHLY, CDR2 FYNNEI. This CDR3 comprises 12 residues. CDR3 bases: TGTGCCACCACCGGGACAGGGGAGACCCAGTACTTC. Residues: CATTGTGETQYF. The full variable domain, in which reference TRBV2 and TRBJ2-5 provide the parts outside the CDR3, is EPEVTQTPSHQVTQMGQEVILRCVPISNHLYFYWYRQILGQKVEFLVSFYNNEISEKSEIFDDQFSVERPDGSNFTLKIRSTKLEDSAMYFCATTGTGETQYFGPGTRLLVL.

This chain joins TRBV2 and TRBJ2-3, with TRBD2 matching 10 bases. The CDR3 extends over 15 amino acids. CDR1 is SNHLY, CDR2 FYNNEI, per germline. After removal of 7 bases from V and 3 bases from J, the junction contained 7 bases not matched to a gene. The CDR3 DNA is TGTGCCAGCAAGAGGGGTAGCGGGGGGACAGATACGCAGTATTTT. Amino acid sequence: CASKRGSGGTDTQYF.

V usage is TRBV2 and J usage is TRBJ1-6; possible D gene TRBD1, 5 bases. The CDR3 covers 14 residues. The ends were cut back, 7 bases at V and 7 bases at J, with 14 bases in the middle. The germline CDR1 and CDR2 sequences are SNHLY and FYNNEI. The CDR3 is CASKAGLKNSPLHF. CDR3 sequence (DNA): TGTGCCAGCAAAGCAGGGCTAAAAAATTCACCCCTCCACTTT.

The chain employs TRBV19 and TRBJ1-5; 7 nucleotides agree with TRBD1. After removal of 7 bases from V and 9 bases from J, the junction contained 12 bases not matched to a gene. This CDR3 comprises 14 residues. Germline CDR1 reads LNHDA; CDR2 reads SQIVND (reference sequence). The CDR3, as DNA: TGTGCCAGTACCCCGGGACAGTGGTTGGCGCCCCAGCATTTT. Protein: CASTPGQWLAPQHF.

The CDR3 region has the DNA TGTGCCAGCTCACCATCGAGACTAGAAAGTTTAAAGAACACCGGGGAGCTGTTTTTT. Protein sequence: CASSPSRLESLKNTGELFF. V is TRBV18 and J is TRBJ2-2; maybe TRBD2 (6 bases). The V gene's germline CDR1 is KGHSH and CDR2 LQKENI. Trimming took off 2 bases at V and 1 base at J, with 20 bases between the two ends. This CDR3 spans 19 amino acids.

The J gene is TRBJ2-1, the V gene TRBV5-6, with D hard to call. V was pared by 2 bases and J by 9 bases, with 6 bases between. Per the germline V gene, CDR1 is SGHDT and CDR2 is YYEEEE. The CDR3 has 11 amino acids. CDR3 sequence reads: CASSLSFEQFF. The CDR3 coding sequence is TGTGCCAGCAGCTTATCATTTGAGCAGTTCTTC.